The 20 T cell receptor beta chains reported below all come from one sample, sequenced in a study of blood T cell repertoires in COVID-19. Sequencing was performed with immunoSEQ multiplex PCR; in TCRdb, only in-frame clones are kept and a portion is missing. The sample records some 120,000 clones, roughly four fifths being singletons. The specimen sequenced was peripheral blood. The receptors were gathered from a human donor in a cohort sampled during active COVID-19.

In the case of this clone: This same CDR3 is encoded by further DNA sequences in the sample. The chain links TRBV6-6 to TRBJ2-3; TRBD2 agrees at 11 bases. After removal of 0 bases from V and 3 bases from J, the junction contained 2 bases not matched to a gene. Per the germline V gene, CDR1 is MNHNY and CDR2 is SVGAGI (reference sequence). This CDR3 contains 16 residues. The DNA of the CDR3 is TGTGCCAGCAGTTACTCGCCTAGCGGGGGGACAGATACGCAGTATTTT. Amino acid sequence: CASSYSPSGGTDTQYF.

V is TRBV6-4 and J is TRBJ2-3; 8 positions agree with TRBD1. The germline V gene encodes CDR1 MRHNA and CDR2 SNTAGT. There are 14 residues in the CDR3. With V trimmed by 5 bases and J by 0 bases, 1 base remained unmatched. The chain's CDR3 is CASSRTGSTDTQYF. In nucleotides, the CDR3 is TGTGCCAGCAGTCGGACAGGGAGCACAGATACGCAGTATTTT.

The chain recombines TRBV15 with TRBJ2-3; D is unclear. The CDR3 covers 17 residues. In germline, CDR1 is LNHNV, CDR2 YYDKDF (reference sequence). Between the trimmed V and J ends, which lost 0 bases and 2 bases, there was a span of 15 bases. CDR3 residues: CATSRERTASYTDTQYF. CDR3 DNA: TGTGCCACCAGCAGAGAACGAACTGCCTCATACACAGATACGCAGTATTTT.

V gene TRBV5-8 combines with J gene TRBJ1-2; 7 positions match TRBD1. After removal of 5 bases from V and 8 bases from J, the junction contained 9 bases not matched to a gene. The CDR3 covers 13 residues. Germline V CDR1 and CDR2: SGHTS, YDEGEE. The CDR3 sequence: CASRPRQGNGYTF. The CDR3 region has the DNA TGTGCCAGCAGACCCCGACAGGGCAACGGCTACACCTTC.

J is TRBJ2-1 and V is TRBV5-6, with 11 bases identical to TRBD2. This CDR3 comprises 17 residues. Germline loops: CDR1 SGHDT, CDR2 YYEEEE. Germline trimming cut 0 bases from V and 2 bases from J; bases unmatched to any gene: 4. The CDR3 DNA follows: TGTGCCAGCAGCTTGGCAGGACTAGCGGGTACCTACAATGAGCAGTTCTTC. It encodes CASSLAGLAGTYNEQFF.

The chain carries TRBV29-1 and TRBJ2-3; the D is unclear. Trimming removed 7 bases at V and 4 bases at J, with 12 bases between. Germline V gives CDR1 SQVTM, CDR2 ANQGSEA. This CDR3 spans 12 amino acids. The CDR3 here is CSGSRSSDTQYF. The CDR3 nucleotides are TGCAGCGGGAGTAGGTCATCAGATACGCAGTATTTT.

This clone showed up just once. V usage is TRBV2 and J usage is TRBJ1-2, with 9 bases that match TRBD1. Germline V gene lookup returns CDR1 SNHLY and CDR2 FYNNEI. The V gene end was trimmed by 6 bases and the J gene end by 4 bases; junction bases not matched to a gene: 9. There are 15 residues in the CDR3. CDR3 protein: CASRAGQGTVYGYTF. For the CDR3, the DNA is TGTGCCAGCAGGGCGGGACAGGGAACAGTCTATGGCTACACCTTC.

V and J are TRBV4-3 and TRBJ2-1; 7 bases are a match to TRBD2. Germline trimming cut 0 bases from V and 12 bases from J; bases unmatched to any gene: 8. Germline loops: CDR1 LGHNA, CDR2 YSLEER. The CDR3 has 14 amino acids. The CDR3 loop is CASSQDRGVAAQFF. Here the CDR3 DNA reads TGCGCCAGCAGCCAAGATCGGGGGGTGGCCGCGCAGTTCTTC.

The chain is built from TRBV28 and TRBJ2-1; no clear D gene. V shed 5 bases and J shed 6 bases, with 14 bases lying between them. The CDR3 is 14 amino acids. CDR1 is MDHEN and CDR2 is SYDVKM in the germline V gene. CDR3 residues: CASSPPGLSNEQFF. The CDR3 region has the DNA TGTGCCAGCAGTCCCCCAGGTCTGAGCAATGAGCAGTTCTTC.

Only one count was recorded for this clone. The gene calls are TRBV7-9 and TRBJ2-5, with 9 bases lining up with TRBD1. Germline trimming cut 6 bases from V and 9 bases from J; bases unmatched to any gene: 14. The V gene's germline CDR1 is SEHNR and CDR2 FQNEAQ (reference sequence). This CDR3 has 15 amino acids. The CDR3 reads CASRIDRGLLVPQYF. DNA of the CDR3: TGTGCCAGCAGAATTGACAGGGGGTTACTAGTGCCCCAGTACTTC.

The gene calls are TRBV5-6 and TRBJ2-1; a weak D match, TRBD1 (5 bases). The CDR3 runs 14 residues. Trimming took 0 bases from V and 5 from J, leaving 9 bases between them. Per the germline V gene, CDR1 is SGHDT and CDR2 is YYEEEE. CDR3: CASSLERQNNEQFF. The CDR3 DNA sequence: TGTGCCAGCAGCTTGGAACGACAGAACAATGAGCAGTTCTTC.

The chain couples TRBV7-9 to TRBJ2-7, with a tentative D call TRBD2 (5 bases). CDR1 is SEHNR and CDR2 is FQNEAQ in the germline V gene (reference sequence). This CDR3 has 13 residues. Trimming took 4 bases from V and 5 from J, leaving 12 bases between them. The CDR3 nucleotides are TGTGCCAGCAGCTCAGGAGCGGACCACGAGCAGTACTTC. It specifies CASSSGADHEQYF.

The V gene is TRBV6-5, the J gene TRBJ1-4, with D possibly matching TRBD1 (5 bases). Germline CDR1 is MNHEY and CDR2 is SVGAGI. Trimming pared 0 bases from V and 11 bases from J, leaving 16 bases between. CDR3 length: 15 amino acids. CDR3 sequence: CASSYSTARASKLFF. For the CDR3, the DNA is TGTGCCAGCAGTTACTCGACTGCCAGGGCCTCGAAACTGTTTTTT.

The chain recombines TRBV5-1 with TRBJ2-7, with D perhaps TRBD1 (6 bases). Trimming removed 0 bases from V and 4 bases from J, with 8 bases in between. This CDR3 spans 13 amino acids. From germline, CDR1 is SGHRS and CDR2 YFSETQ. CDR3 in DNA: TGCGCCAGCAGCTTGGACCAGGGGTACGAGCAGTACTTC. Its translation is CASSLDQGYEQYF.

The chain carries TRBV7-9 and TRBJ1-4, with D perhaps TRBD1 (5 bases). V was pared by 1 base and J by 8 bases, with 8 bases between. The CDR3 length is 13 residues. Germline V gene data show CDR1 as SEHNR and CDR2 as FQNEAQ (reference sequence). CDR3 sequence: CASSLVGHEKLFF. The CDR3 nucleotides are TGTGCCAGCAGCTTAGTGGGGCACGAAAAACTGTTTTTT.

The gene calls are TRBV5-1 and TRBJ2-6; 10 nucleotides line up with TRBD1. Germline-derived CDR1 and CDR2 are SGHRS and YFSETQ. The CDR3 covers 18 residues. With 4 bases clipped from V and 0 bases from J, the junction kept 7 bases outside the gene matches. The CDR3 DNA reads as TGCGCCAGCAGCACGGGACAGGGGATTCTCTCTGGGGCCAACGTCCTGACTTTC. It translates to CASSTGQGILSGANVLTF.

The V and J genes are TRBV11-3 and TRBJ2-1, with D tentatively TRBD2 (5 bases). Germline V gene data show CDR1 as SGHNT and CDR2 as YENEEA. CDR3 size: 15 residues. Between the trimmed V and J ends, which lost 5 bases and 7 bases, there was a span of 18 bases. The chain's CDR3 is CASSPRGRFKNEQFF. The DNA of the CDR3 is TGTGCCAGCAGCCCTAGAGGGCGGTTTAAAAATGAGCAGTTCTTC.

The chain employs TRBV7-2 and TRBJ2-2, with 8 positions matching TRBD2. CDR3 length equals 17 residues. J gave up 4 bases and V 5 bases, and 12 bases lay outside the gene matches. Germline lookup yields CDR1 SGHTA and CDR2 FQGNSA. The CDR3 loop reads CASSPSLRGAGTGELFF. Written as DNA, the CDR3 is TGTGCCAGCAGCCCATCGTTGCGGGGGGCGGGCACCGGGGAGCTGTTTTTT.

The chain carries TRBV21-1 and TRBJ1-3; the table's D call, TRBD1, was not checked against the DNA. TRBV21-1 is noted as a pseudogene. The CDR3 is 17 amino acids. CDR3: CASSGRTGLYSGNTIYF. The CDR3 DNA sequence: TGTGCCAGCAGCGGGAGGACAGGGCTTTACTCTGGAAACACCATATATTTT.

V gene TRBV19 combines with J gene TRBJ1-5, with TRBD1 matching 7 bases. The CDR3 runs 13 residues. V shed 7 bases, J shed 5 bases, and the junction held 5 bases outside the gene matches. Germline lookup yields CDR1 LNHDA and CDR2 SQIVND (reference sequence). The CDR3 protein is CASTRQGHQPQHF. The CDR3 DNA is TGTGCCAGTACTAGACAGGGCCATCAGCCCCAGCATTTT.